One T cell receptor (beta chain) is described in this entry. What it binds is unknown. Here the CDR3 omits its conserved ending phenylalanine or tryptophan, so a read error is the likely source. Per germline, CDR1 ENHRY and CDR2 SYGVKD. This CDR3 contains 17 residues. This sample is part of a study of neurological immune-mediated disorders. Study results and limitations: CDR3 amino acid sequences found in expanded clones were never shared across subjects, suggesting private repertoires in all groups.

5'RACE with 10-nucleotide random UMIs produced the cDNA. TCRdb recomputed calls from the 5' RACE reads with MiXCR, one row per CDR3 protein. This sample carries some 48,000 distinct CDR3 sequences, about a tenth of them seen once, and the ten largest clones take 20% to 25%. The sample was PBMCs. The clonotype comes from a woman aged 35 to 49 with HTLV-1-associated myelopathy (HAM/TSP). The J gene is TRBJ2-6, the V gene TRBV10-3; D may be TRBD1 or TRBD2 (5 bases each). CDR3 in DNA: TGTGCCATCAGCGGGGCCGGGACCGCCTCTGGGGCGAACGTCCTGACTTTA. It is translated as CAISGAGTASGANVLTL.